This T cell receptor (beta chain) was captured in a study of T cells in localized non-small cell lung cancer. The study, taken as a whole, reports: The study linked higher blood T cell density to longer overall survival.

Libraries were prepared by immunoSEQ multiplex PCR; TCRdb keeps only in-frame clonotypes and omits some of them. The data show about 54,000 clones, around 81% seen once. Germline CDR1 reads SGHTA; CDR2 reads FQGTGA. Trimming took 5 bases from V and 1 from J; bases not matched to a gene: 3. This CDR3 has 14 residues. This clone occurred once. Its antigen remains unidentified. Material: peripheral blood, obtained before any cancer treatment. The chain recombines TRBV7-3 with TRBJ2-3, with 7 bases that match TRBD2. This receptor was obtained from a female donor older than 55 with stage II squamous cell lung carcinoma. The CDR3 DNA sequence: TGTGCCAGCAGCCTAGCGGATGGCACAGATACGCAGTATTTT. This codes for CASSLADGTDTQYF.